What follows describes a single TCR beta chain. Which antigen it targets is not known. No base quality values were provided; no much bigger clone lies one nucleotide off. The sample is drawn from a study of cytomegalovirus exposure and HLA in healthy donors (dated by TCRdb to 2017 to 2019). A note on the overall study: According to an earlier analysis of 587 of the donors, roughly 180 million T cells yielded roughly 110 million unique TCR beta sequences and about 300 Gb of sequence data. An early release covering roughly 640 HLA-typed donors comprised approximately 300 gigabases of sequencing data and tens of millions of unique TCR sequences. Among the approximately 400 genotyped donors, more than 70% belonged to the genetic ancestry cluster associated with self-reported Caucasian donors. The study aimed to test whether cataloging public T cell receptors could reveal signatures of past pathogen exposure. The T cell repertoires of some 670 subjects were profiled by immunosequencing and related to cytomegalovirus serostatus. A separate validation cohort of approximately 130 different subjects was used in addition to the roughly 640-subject first cohort. The study combined high-throughput TCR immunosequencing, statistical association of individual TCRs with disease status, and machine learning to predict cytomegalovirus infection status. A later analysis re-examined previously published TCR beta repertoires from about 700 donors and added high-resolution HLA genotyping to investigate patterns of TCR occurrence. Rather than drawing on any new phenotypic data, the later analysis identified candidate immune exposures from TCR beta sequences and the way those sequences occurred across donors. To decide whether each TCR beta V gene segment behaved as functional or pseudogenic, an earlier analysis of some 600 of the donors relied on high-throughput TCR beta sequencing. Donor age, sex, ethnicity and CMV serostatus were collected together with the repertoire data. In a later genetic analysis, genome-wide SNP genotypes for about 55% of the roughly 700 donors were used, and that subset was treated as a discovery cohort. Every repertoire in the discovery cohort had been generated on one and the same sequencing platform. Class I and class II HLA loci were covered by the typing at four-digit resolution. The number of donors typed differed by locus, with about 629-630 for A, B, C, DRB1 and DQB1, around 520 for DQA1, 600 to 610 for DPA1, and approximately 470 for DPB1. Roughly 5 DR-DQ haplotypes were handled as single units for association and clustering because linkage in the cohort was strong. Among 300 to 500 genotyped donors of the cohort, an average of around 250,000 unique TCR beta nucleotide sequences was sequenced per donor, of which roughly 17% were non-productive.

The cohort comprised 666 healthy bone marrow donors. At the time of sampling, all cohort members were nominally healthy, though unrecorded immune exposures were likely present. CMV serostatus was recorded as positive for roughly 290 and negative for about 50% of the roughly 670 cohort members, whereas no CMV serostatus was recorded for the donor in question. Each donor provided a peripheral blood sample, and peripheral blood mononuclear cells were used for TCR beta sequencing. The Qiagen DNeasy Blood Extraction Kit was used to extract genomic DNA from the blood cell samples. Study-wide findings and limitations: A total of 150 to 200 TCR beta chains were listed by the study as associated with cytomegalovirus. CMV serostatus was the only immune exposure information available for the cohort. Approximately 18 rarely observed V segments, including chromosome 9 orphons, were excluded from the earlier analysis of approximately 600 of the donors because counts were too low. Assigning TCR associations to individual alleles was difficult when HLA alleles, especially DR and DQ, strongly co-occurred. According to a later genetic analysis, donors in an Asian-associated ancestry cluster had fewer N-insertions in productive TCRs than the approximately 610-donor mean. The sequencing pipeline was judged likely to have produced a cluster of highly shared sequence variants as a technical artifact. Because HLA typing was missing for some donors at each locus, association tests included only the typed subset. Presence/absence analyses assumed roughly uniform sequencing depth across donors, an assumption that may not hold. Some IMGT-functional V segments, including TRBV6-2 and TRBV6-3, could not be told apart with the 87-base-pair reads, so those segments were excluded. Broadly in line with IMGT annotations, most TCR beta V segments showed up in productive rearrangements about 87% or about 30% of the time in an earlier analysis of approximately 600 of the donors. In a later analysis, the rate of TCR association differed among HLA loci, with DRB1 alleles having the most associated TCRs and HLA-C alleles having the fewest. At a false discovery rate of 0.05, a later analysis linked 15,000 to 20,000 TCR beta sequences to specific HLA alleles. According to a later analysis, parvovirus B19, influenza, CMV and Epstein-Barr virus appeared linked to several top co-occurrence clusters. Three of the identified cytomegalovirus-associated TCR beta chains were confirmed in vitro to be specific for cytomegalovirus antigens. While some public TCRs were present in many individuals, most TCR sequences turned up only very rarely across donors. V-gene and J-gene trimming of TCR beta chains was associated with a missense DCLRE1C variant in a later genetic analysis, and the association was replicated in an independent cohort. A further reported finding was that TCR beta sequences accurately predicted the HLA-A and HLA-B alleles for most subjects in the first cohort. Cytomegalovirus status was reported to be diagnosed by the classifier with high specificity and sensitivity in both the original and validation cohorts. The cohort was sequenced for TCR beta chains only, and without alpha or paired-chain data the features that could be detected were limited. According to a later analysis, most CMV-associated TCR beta chains appeared to be HLA-restricted, and the HLA associations seemed to be driven largely by CMV exposure. Correlated functional status among segregating V segments might reflect linkage disequilibrium, but an unknown experimental factor could not be ruled out. In a later analysis, HLA-associated TCR beta chains were found to be more clonally expanded and to have lower generation probabilities than equally common non-associated chains. The authors suggested that the approach could potentially be extended to other disease states and immunological phenotypes.

Libraries were prepared through the immunoSEQ multiplex PCR assay. A mixture of 60 forward primers for TCR Vbeta segments and 13 reverse primers for TCR Jbeta segments was used in the multiplex PCR. A multiplex PCR assay on genomic DNA amplified the CDR3 region of rearranged TCR beta genes. The amplified TCR beta libraries were sequenced on the Illumina HiSeq System as 87-base-pair reads. Per the original workflow: Across the 670 or so repertoires, a later analysis counted tens of millions of unique TCR beta chains, 9 million to 14 million of which were shared by at least two donors. A nearest-neighbor algorithm error-corrected the raw reads and collapsed the reads into unique sequences, merging closely related sequences to remove PCR and sequencing errors. CDR3 sequences were aligned to IMGT reference sequences to assign V, D and J gene segments. For a sequence to be retained, a match of at least six nucleotides to both a V gene segment and a J gene segment was required. A rearrangement counted as productive if the CDR3 had no stop codons and remained in frame with V and J, and every other rearrangement counted as non-productive. CDR3 was defined by IMGT convention, running from the second conserved V-encoded cysteine to the conserved J-encoded phenylalanine. The earlier analysis of some 540 of the donors excluded any sequence lacking an unambiguous match to a single V gene segment. An earlier analysis of around 600 of the donors classified V segments as functional when productive rearrangements were above 56.7% and as segregating when the standard deviation between donors was above 5%. To diagnose cytomegalovirus status from the catalog of TCR beta chain sequences, a statistical classification framework was built. V and J gene assignment, in a later analysis, came from comparing TCR nucleotide sequences with IMGT/GENE-DB human TR gene sequences. The TCRdist pipeline was used in a later analysis to assign CDR3 sequences and most-parsimonious VDJ recombination scenarios. In a later analysis, each TCR beta chain was defined by its CDR3 amino acid sequence together with its V-gene family, and reads without a unique V-gene family were excluded. To address suspected cross-contamination and a sequencing artifact, a later analysis removed 450 to 700 highly shared, low-generation-probability nucleotide sequences. In a later analysis, a clonal expansion index for each public chain was calculated from normalized within-repertoire ranks of inferred template counts. Generation probabilities in a later analysis came from a VDJ recombination model fitted to out-of-frame rearrangements, and those results were checked against IGoR. A later analysis scored TCR-TCR, TCR-HLA and TCR-CMV co-occurrence with hypergeometric tests, applying a repertoire-size bias correction to TCR pairs. In a later analysis, false discovery rates were estimated by permuting HLA or CMV assignments 20 times. In a later analysis, co-occurring TCRs were grouped using DBSCAN, and TCRdist sequence similarity was added for clustering within HLA-allele-positive subsets. For co-occurrence clustering, repertoires with fewer than 30,000 or more than 120,000 public chains were excluded, along with roughly five repertoires with anomalous nucleotide sharing. The immuneACCESS repertoire file appears here via TCRdb, limited to in-frame rearrangements. These files lack a portion of the clones; in checked studies, under half of the deficit traces to unresolved V genes, and the cause of the others is not known. V, J and clone size derive from that table, while D and trimming were established from the DNA sequence. This sample is represented by about 160,000 clones; roughly 80% of them were singletons. The top ten constitute around 2% of the sample.

The CDR3 goes from the cysteine to the phenylalanine over 16 residues. Only the CDR3 part of the read is kept: 48 bases, read in frame from the first base. V drops 3 bases and J drops 5 bases, leaving 19 bases in between. CDR1 is given as LNHDA and CDR2 as SQIVND, both from the germline V gene (reference sequence). The receptor's source is a human donor in good health. What was sequenced was PBMCs. The V and J genes are TRBV19 and TRBJ1-1; the D gene is possibly TRBD1, with 6 bases matching. Here is the DNA: TGTGCCAGTAGTATGGCGGGCAGAGGGGGAAGTACTGAAGCTTTCTTT. This translates into CASSMAGRGGSTEAFF.